The 5 T cell receptor beta chains presented below share a single source sample, sequenced in a study of shared clonotypes between healthy human individuals. Repertoires were generated with immunoSEQ multiplex PCR, while TCRdb's copy carries only in-frame clones and drops some. The table has about 1.1 million clones, around 82% seen once; the top ten hold more than 0.45%. The sequenced material came from memory CD4+ T cells from PBMCs. Regarding subset: CD45RA-negative fraction. The receptors come from a man aged 18 to 29 in good health. Some clones in this sample may be carry-over from other donors' samples.

Concerning this clone: Other nucleotide sequences from this sample produce the same CDR3. This rearrangement joins TRBV28 to TRBJ2-1; weak D call: TRBD2 (6 bases). Germline V gene lookup returns CDR1 MDHEN and CDR2 SYDVKM. Trimming removed 1 base at V and 4 bases at J, with 11 bases between. The length of the CDR3 is 15 residues. CDR3 sequence: CASSLSGRVYNEQFF. As DNA, the CDR3 is TGTGCCAGCAGTTTATCCGGGAGAGTTTACAATGAGCAGTTCTTC.

The rearrangement uses TRBV7-3 and TRBJ2-7; D is possibly TRBD2 (6 bases). Per the germline V gene, CDR1 is SGHTA and CDR2 is FQGTGA. The ends were cut back, 5 bases at V and 6 bases at J, with 14 bases in the middle. The CDR3 consists of 13 residues. The CDR3 coding sequence is TGTGCCAGCAGCATCGGGCGCGGGACCGAGCAGTACTTC. It is translated as CASSIGRGTEQYF.

The chain carries TRBV18 and TRBJ2-2; D is undetermined. The germline V gene has CDR1 KGHSH and CDR2 LQKENI. V lost 1 base and J lost 3, with 9 bases in between. This CDR3 region has 15 residues. CDR3 coding DNA: TGTGCCAGCTCACCACTCGCACCCGACACCGGGGAGCTGTTTTTT. Its protein is CASSPLAPDTGELFF.

This clone showed up many times. The genes are TRBV27 and TRBJ1-4; maybe TRBD1 (6 bases). V was shortened by 6 bases and J by 4 bases, with 15 bases between the two germline ends. The CDR3 totals 15 residues. The V gene's germline CDR1 is MNHEY and CDR2 SMNVEV (reference sequence). DNA for the CDR3: TGTGCCAGCAGCGACAGGACAGCAATTAATGAAAAACTGTTTTTT. Translated, it gives CASSDRTAINEKLFF. The entire variable domain, with the rest obtained from reference TRBV27 and TRBJ1-4, is as follows: EAQVTQNPRYLITVTGKKLTVTCSQNMNHEYMSWYRQDPGLGLRQIYYSMNVEVTDKGDVPEGYKVSRKEKRNFPLILESPSPNQTSLYFCASSDRTAINEKLFFGSGTQLSVL.

A single count supports this clone. The CDR3, as DNA: TGTGCCAGCAGTCCCGTTTCGGGAGTGGTGACCCAGTACTTC. Protein product: CASSPVSGVVTQYF. The gene calls are TRBV28 and TRBJ2-5; a weak D match, TRBD2 (6 bases). The CDR3 is 14 residues long. Germline lookup yields CDR1 MDHEN and CDR2 SYDVKM. V was cut by 5 bases and J by 7 bases, with 17 bases left in between.